This T cell receptor beta chain was found in a study of T cell responses to AZD1222 COVID-19 vaccine. A note on this clone: Its antigen is undetermined.

Study-wide results and caveats: Increased Spike-specific TCR breadth and depth were observed after two AZD1222 doses.

The assay was immunoSEQ multiplex PCR, and TCRdb's table has in-frame clones only and misses some. This sample has about 110,000 clones, with approximately 90% found just once. The clonotype comes from an adult who received the AZD1222 COVID-19 vaccine. This material consisted of peripheral blood, taken 28 days after the second AZD1222 dose.

The CDR3 DNA follows: TGTGCCAGCAGGCCGACAGGGGTGAACACCGGGGAGCTGTTTTTT. Translating gives CASRPTGVNTGELFF. The chain is built from TRBV6-5 and TRBJ2-2, with 8 bases that match TRBD1. Trimming removed 6 bases from V and 1 base from J; junction bases left unmatched: 4. This CDR3 comprises 15 residues. Per the germline V gene, CDR1 is MNHEY and CDR2 is SVGAGI.